This T cell receptor (beta chain) came from a study of blood T cell repertoires in COVID-19. The CDR3 extends over 16 amino acids. V was trimmed by 3 bases and J by 0 bases, leaving 11 bases between them. The germline V gene has CDR1 MNHNS and CDR2 SASEGT. Original processing notes: It was from reference gene primer amplification that nucleated cell counts were estimated. Produced via immunoSEQ multiplex PCR; TCRdb's table is partial and in-frame only. That table furnishes V, J and clone size, whereas the DNA furnished D and trimming. The repertoire holds 80,000 to 95,000 clones, with over 70% as singletons.

This TCR derives from an older man with active or convalescent COVID-19. This sequence joins TRBV6-1 and TRBJ1-4; weak D call: TRBD1 (5 bases). Sequences were obtained from peripheral blood. CDR3 coding DNA: TGTGCCAGCAGTGATCGACAGACTCCAACTAATGAAAAACTGTTTTTT. Translated: CASSDRQTPTNEKLFF.